This T cell receptor beta chain was sequenced in a study of cytomegalovirus exposure and HLA in healthy donors. Vbeta (60) and Jbeta (13) primers were used in the PCR. Using immunoSEQ multiplex PCR, the repertoire was profiled, and TCRdb retains in-frame clones only, with some absent. The repertoire holds roughly 98,000 clones, with approximately 74% as singletons. As to this clone: Its antigen is not known.

This CDR3 contains 14 residues. Trimming pared 6 bases from V and 5 bases from J, leaving 17 bases between. Germline assignment: CDR1 MDHEN and CDR2 SYDVKM. Study results and caveats: Data from an earlier analysis indicated that most TCR beta V segments were productive either about 90% or about 30% of the time. Cytomegalovirus-associated status was assigned to about 160 TCR beta chains.

This TCR was recovered from a female donor in good health and CMV-seropositive. Sequencing was done on a sample of PBMCs. The gene calls are TRBV28 and TRBJ2-7; weak D call: TRBD2 (6 bases). CDR3 protein: CASRPGGPHDEQYF. CDR3 DNA sequence: TGTGCCAGCAGGCCTGGAGGGCCTCACGACGAGCAGTACTTC.